This TCR beta chain derives from a study of vaccination effects on CD4 cells after COVID-19. Study-wide points: There were few convalescent patients in the study and no early post-infection timepoints.

The CDR3 spans 16 residues. Germline CDR1 reads SGHRS; CDR2 reads YFSETQ. V shed 0 bases and J shed 4 bases, with 13 bases lying between them. Expansion of antigen-specific CD4+ T cells with viral peptide pools was carried out by the ViraFEST assay before sequencing. With approximately 10 days of culture completed, CD4+ T cells were isolated. Vaccine recipients lacked prior SARS-CoV-2 infection and had negative nucleocapsid antibodies. Days 3 and 7 were when half the medium was replaced with IL-2 medium. About this clone itself: The antigen is not known.

The method was immunoSEQ multiplex PCR; TCRdb's version includes in-frame clones alone and lacks a portion of them. The data hold about 43,000 clones, with roughly 79% observed a single time. The chain combines TRBV5-1 with TRBJ2-2; D call uncertain. The origin of this receptor is a human donor who received a COVID-19 vaccine. Here the sequenced sample was CD4+ T cells from PBMCs cultured with SARS-CoV-2 spike peptides, taken before COVID-19 vaccination. The CDR3 nucleotides read TGCGCCAGCAGCTTGGTGGCCGGTTCTCTCACCGGGGAGCTGTTTTTT. Translating it yields CASSLVAGSLTGELFF. Drawing the rest from reference TRBV5-1 and TRBJ2-2, the complete variable domain is KAGVTQTPRYLIKTRGQQVTLSCSPISGHRSVSWYQQTPGQGLQFLFEYFSETQRNKGNFPGRFSGRQFSNSRSEMNVSTLELGDSALYLCASSLVAGSLTGELFFGEGSRLTVL.